Given below is one T cell receptor (beta chain) in context. Its target is not known. The data were taken from a study of shared clonotypes between healthy human individuals. Study conclusions and caveats: A reduction in generation probabilities was seen for non-shared clonotypes relative to those shared by all four donors. The low donor count limited represented genetic and exposure-history diversity. Rarefaction gave evidence that sorted-subset sequencing remained incomplete despite large depth.

The assay was immunoSEQ multiplex PCR, and TCRdb's table has in-frame clones only and misses some. The data contain approximately 530,000 clones, about 95% of them seen just once; the ten biggest clones take up approximately 0.062%. The sequenced sample was naive CD4+ T cells sorted from blood. Subset here: CD45RA+ positively selected. The clonotype originates from a woman aged 25 to 39 in good health.

CDR3 sequence reads: CSVADTTNYGYTF. In DNA form, the CDR3 reads TGCAGCGTCGCGGACACGACTAACTATGGCTACACCTTC. This chain joins TRBV29-1 and TRBJ1-2; D might be TRBD1 (5 bases). Trimming removed 6 bases from V and 0 bases from J, with 11 bases in between. CDR3 size: 13 residues. The V gene's germline CDR1 is SQVTM and CDR2 ANQGSEA.